The rows below give T cell receptor beta chains drawn from one sample of a study of T-cell memory formation after mild COVID-19. TCRdb passed the 5' RACE reads through MiXCR, listing each CDR3 protein once. The table lists 150,000 or so distinct CDR3 sequences, roughly 10% of them singletons. Sequencing was performed on PBMCs or a T cell subset sorted from them (not recorded which). The source of these receptors is a man aged 18 to 30 who had mild COVID-19 (a few samples of this study predate the infection). Cell type and time point are not known. The CDR3 runs from the conserved cysteine through the conserved F or W. D genes are given only for firm matches. A clone size is listed for some rows: how often the clone was seen (once, few, many), or a class if it is expanded.

CDR3 DNA: TGTGCCAGCAGGACTGGACAGGACAATCAGCCCCAGCATTTT
CDR3 protein: CASRTGQDNQPQHF
V gene: TRBV28
clone size: .
D gene: TRBD1
J gene: TRBJ1-5

CDR3 DNA: TGTGCCAGCAGCATCGACAGGGACTATGGCTACACCTTC
CDR3 protein: CASSIDRDYGYTF
V gene: TRBV27
clone size: .
D gene: TRBD1
J gene: TRBJ1-2

CDR3 DNA: TGTGCCAGCAGCGTAGCTTCGACGACCAGGGAGACCCAGTACTTC
CDR3 protein: CASSVASTTRETQYF
V gene: TRBV9
clone size: .
D gene: .
J gene: TRBJ2-5

CDR3 DNA: TGTGCCAGCAGTTCCCCCAGCCATGGTCTCTACGAGCAGTACTTC
CDR3 protein: CASSSPSHGLYEQYF
V gene: TRBV6-6
clone size: .
D gene: .
J gene: TRBJ2-7

CDR3 DNA: TGTGCCAGCACCCGCCGAGGGGAAGATGGCTACACCTTC
CDR3 protein: CASTRRGEDGYTF
V gene: TRBV3-1
clone size: .
D gene: .
J gene: TRBJ1-2

CDR3 DNA: TGTGCCAGCAGTGAAGCAGGGAGGAACACTGAAGCTTTCTTT
CDR3 protein: CASSEAGRNTEAFF
V gene: TRBV2
clone size: .
D gene: .
J gene: TRBJ1-1

CDR3 DNA: TGTGCCAGCAGCAAGGGAGCCGGTGGCCAGCCCCAGCATTTT
CDR3 protein: CASSKGAGGQPQHF
V gene: TRBV7-2
clone size: many
D gene: .
J gene: TRBJ1-5

CDR3 DNA: TGTGCCAGCAGCCCGACTAGCGGGGGGGCCAAAAACATTCAGTACTTC
CDR3 protein: CASSPTSGGAKNIQYF
V gene: TRBV3-1
clone size: many
D gene: TRBD2
J gene: TRBJ2-4

CDR3 DNA: TGTGCCAGCAGCTTGGGGTGGACAGGGGGCTACTATGGCTACACCTTC
CDR3 protein: CASSLGWTGGYYGYTF
V gene: TRBV11-2
clone size: few
D gene: TRBD1
J gene: TRBJ1-2

CDR3 DNA: TGCAGTGCCGCCGGGGACGGGAGCTCTGGAAACACCATATATTTT
CDR3 protein: CSAAGDGSSGNTIYF
V gene: TRBV20-1
clone size: .
D gene: .
J gene: TRBJ1-3

CDR3 DNA: TGTGCCAGCAGGTCTCAGGGGGCTCAGCCCCAGCATTTT
CDR3 protein: CASRSQGAQPQHF
V gene: TRBV2
clone size: few
D gene: TRBD1
J gene: TRBJ1-5

CDR3 DNA: TGCGCCAGCAGCCAAGAATCTTGGGGTAGCAATCAGCCCCAGCATTTT
CDR3 protein: CASSQESWGSNQPQHF
V gene: TRBV4-1
clone size: many
D gene: .
J gene: TRBJ1-5

CDR3 DNA: TGCAGTGCTCTTTTAGGACGGTCTGGAGTTGGATCACCCCTCCACTTT
CDR3 protein: CSALLGRSGVGSPLHF
V gene: TRBV20-1
clone size: few
D gene: .
J gene: TRBJ1-6

CDR3 DNA: TGTGCCAGCAGCCGTAACACTTACGAGCAGTACTTC
CDR3 protein: CASSRNTYEQYF
V gene: TRBV3-1
clone size: .
D gene: .
J gene: TRBJ2-7

CDR3 DNA: TGTGCCAGTGACAGGGGCTCCGGACGGGGCAATCAGCCCCAGCATTTT
CDR3 protein: CASDRGSGRGNQPQHF
V gene: TRBV19
clone size: few
D gene: TRBD1
J gene: TRBJ1-5

CDR3 DNA: TGCAGTGCTAGAGAGTGGGGCGGCAGGAATGAGCAGTTCTTC
CDR3 protein: CSAREWGGRNEQFF
V gene: TRBV20-1
clone size: few
D gene: .
J gene: TRBJ2-1

CDR3 DNA: TGTGCCAGCAGCTTAGATTCTACGAGAGGAAACACCATATATTTT
CDR3 protein: CASSLDSTRGNTIYF
V gene: TRBV11-2
clone size: .
D gene: .
J gene: TRBJ1-3

CDR3 DNA: TGTGCCAGCAGTGAACTACTCAATCAGCCCCAGCATTTT
CDR3 protein: CASSELLNQPQHF
V gene: TRBV6-1
clone size: few
D gene: .
J gene: TRBJ1-5

CDR3 DNA: TGCGCCAGCAGCCAATTCCTCTTAGGTAGCGGGGAGCTGTTTTTT
CDR3 protein: CASSQFLLGSGELFF
V gene: TRBV4-1
clone size: many
D gene: .
J gene: TRBJ2-2

CDR3 DNA: TGTGCCAGCAGCGTAGACGGGATGGGACAGGGTGAGACCCAGTACTTC
CDR3 protein: CASSVDGMGQGETQYF
V gene: TRBV9
clone size: many
D gene: TRBD1
J gene: TRBJ2-5

CDR3 DNA: TGTGCCAGCTCACGCGGATCTGACACCGGGGAGCTGTTTTTT
CDR3 protein: CASSRGSDTGELFF
V gene: TRBV18
clone size: few
D gene: .
J gene: TRBJ2-2

CDR3 DNA: TGCGCCAGCAGCTTGGTGCCTGGGGCCAACGTCCTGACTTTC
CDR3 protein: CASSLVPGANVLTF
V gene: TRBV5-1
clone size: few
D gene: .
J gene: TRBJ2-6

CDR3 DNA: TGTGCCAGCAGCTTAGTGCATGGGGGAATTTACACTGAAGCTTTCTTT
CDR3 protein: CASSLVHGGIYTEAFF
V gene: TRBV7-2
clone size: few
D gene: .
J gene: TRBJ1-1

CDR3 DNA: TGTGCCAGCAGCCTCGAGCCGGGGGGCGCGGCCGGCTCTCAGCCCCAGCATTTT
CDR3 protein: CASSLEPGGAAGSQPQHF
V gene: TRBV7-2
clone size: many
D gene: .
J gene: TRBJ1-5

CDR3 DNA: TGTGCCAGCAGTGATTGGACACGTGAAGCTTTCTTT
CDR3 protein: CASSDWTREAFF
V gene: TRBV6-1
clone size: many
D gene: .
J gene: TRBJ1-1

CDR3 DNA: TGTGCCAGCAGCCAAGTACCAGGGGCGAACACTGAAGCTTTCTTT
CDR3 protein: CASSQVPGANTEAFF
V gene: TRBV3-1
clone size: few
D gene: .
J gene: TRBJ1-1

CDR3 DNA: TGTGCCAGCAGCATTATACGGACAGATACGCAGTATTTT
CDR3 protein: CASSIIRTDTQYF
V gene: TRBV7-2
clone size: few
D gene: .
J gene: TRBJ2-3

CDR3 DNA: TGTGCCAGCAGTTACGGCAGAGCTTTAAATGAAAAACTGTTTTTT
CDR3 protein: CASSYGRALNEKLFF
V gene: TRBV6-5
clone size: few
D gene: .
J gene: TRBJ1-4